This TCR beta chain was retrieved from a study of cytomegalovirus exposure and HLA in healthy donors. The CDR3 sequence is 16 residues long. The germline V gene has CDR1 SNHLY and CDR2 FYNNEI. V was cut by 2 bases and J by 6 bases, with 16 bases left in between. Study outcomes and limitations: In vitro testing confirmed a few CMV-associated chains as specific for CMV antigens. Most subjects had HLA-A and HLA-B alleles reportedly predicted accurately by TCR beta sequences.

As for this clone: Its antigen is currently unknown.

The PCR contained 60 Vbeta and 13 Jbeta primers. This table comes from immunoSEQ multiplex PCR, and its TCRdb copy is limited to in-frame clones, with some not included. The data show 150,000 to 200,000 clones, roughly 80% seen once. The sequencing sample was made of PBMCs. The TCR sequence derives from a female donor in good health and CMV-seronegative. This chain connects TRBV2 to TRBJ2-2; tentatively, D is TRBD2 (6 bases). The CDR3 DNA sequence: TGTGCCAGCAGTGAAACGGGGGACGTCGGATCCGGGGAGCTGTTTTTT. Its translation: CASSETGDVGSGELFF.